This TCR beta chain was recorded in a study of technical replicates of blood from a handful of donors. Profiled with immunoSEQ multiplex PCR; TCRdb holds only in-frame clones, not every one. The data hold 60,000 to 90,000 clones, with about 96% observed a single time. The CDR3 consists of 19 residues. Germline V gene data show CDR1 as SGHVS and CDR2 as FNYEAQ. Losses at the gene ends were 3 bases for V and 2 bases for J; bases not matched to a gene: 11. The rearrangement uses TRBV7-6 and TRBJ2-2; TRBD2 agrees at 11 bases. The origin of this receptor is a human donor in good health. Specimen: T cells isolated from PBMCs. CDR3 sequence reads: CASSFRRAGTSGNTGELFF. For the CDR3, the DNA is TGTGCCAGCAGCTTTAGGAGAGCCGGGACTAGCGGTAACACCGGGGAGCTGTTTTTT.